This T cell receptor beta chain was identified in a study of blood T cell repertoires in COVID-19. At the level of the study: Acute and convalescent COVID-19 specimens originated in the United States, Italy and Spain. PBMCs, B-cell-depleted T cells, or T cells were the source of the cDNA or gDNA that made up the material.

This CDR3 is 11 amino acids long. The V end lost 5 bases, the J end lost 14 bases, and 14 bases lay between the germline ends. Germline loops: CDR1 SGHRS, CDR2 YFSETQ. Participants' reported clinical history set cohort assignment. The table lists this clone with a count of one. Measured with immunoSEQ multiplex PCR; TCRdb has only the in-frame clones, and not every one. Among fewer than 500,000 clones listed, around 87% were seen once. Sequenced sample: PBMCs or T cells enriched from blood (not recorded which). The J gene is TRBJ2-1, the V gene TRBV5-1, with a possible D match to TRBD1 (5 bases). This clonotype was sampled from a young man who had recovered from COVID-19. The DNA of the CDR3 is TGCGCCAGCAGATTGACAGTCCAGGAGTTCTTC. It codes for CASRLTVQEFF.